This T cell receptor beta chain was sequenced for a study of T cells in Graves' hyperthyroidism and ophthalmopathy. The CDR3 is 15 residues long. Trimming removed 0 bases at V and 6 bases at J, with 14 bases between. CDR1 and CDR2 from the germline V gene are MNHEY and SVGAGI. Ophthalmopathy cases scored 3 or more on the Clinical Activity Score and 4 or more on NOSPECS grade, with duration below 3 months. RNA transcripts yielded amplified TCR beta CDR3 regions. First-round RT-PCR with HTBI primers amplified the TCR CDR3 region. One entry per CDR3 protein results from TCRdb running MiXCR on the multiplex PCR reads. This table has roughly 530,000 distinct CDR3 sequences, roughly 17% appearing once.

Material for sequencing was blood. This receptor was taken from a woman between 18 and 29 years old with Graves' ophthalmopathy. The gene calls are TRBV6-5 and TRBJ1-1, with D unresolved. The CDR3: CASSYSPRNSAEAFF. In DNA, the CDR3 is TGTGCCAGCAGTTACTCTCCGAGGAACAGCGCTGAAGCTTTCTTT.